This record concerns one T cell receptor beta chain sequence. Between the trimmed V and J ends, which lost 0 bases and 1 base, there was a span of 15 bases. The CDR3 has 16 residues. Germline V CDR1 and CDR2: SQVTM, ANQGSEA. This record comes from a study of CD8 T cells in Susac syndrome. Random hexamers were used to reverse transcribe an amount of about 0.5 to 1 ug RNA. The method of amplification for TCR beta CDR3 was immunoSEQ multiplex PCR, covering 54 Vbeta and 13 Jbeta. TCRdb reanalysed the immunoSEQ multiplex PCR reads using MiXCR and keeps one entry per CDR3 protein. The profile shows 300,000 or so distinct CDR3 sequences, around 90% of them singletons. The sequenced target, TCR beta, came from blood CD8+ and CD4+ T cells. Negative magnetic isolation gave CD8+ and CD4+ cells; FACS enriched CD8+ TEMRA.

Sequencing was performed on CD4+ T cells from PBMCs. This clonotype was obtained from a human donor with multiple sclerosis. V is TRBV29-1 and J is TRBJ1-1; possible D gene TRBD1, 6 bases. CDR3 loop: CSVEDRRGPANTEAFF. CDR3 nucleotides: TGCAGCGTTGAAGATCGGCGGGGGCCAGCGAACACTGAAGCTTTCTTT.